A selection of T cell receptor beta chains follows, all from one sample in a study of shared clonotypes between healthy human individuals. Measured with immunoSEQ multiplex PCR; TCRdb has only the in-frame clones, and not every one. The data contain more than 2,000,000 clones, approximately 90% of them singletons. Sequencing was carried out using naive CD4+ T cells sorted from blood. Every receptor here comes from a man aged 18 to 30 in good health. Both conserved end residues are part of each CDR3. A D gene is named only where the DNA matches it firmly.

TRBV11-2	TRBJ2-2	-	CASSLEGAARFVGELFF
TRBV4-3	TRBJ2-7	TRBD2	CAERGLEQYF
TRBV29-1	TRBJ2-2	-	CSVPGDGGELFF
TRBV10-1	TRBJ1-1	-	CASSAPGAPNTEAFF
TRBV18	TRBJ2-2	-	CASSLQAISTGELFF
TRBV7-6	TRBJ2-3	-	CASSPRADTQYF
TRBV5-1	TRBJ2-7	-	CASSLLSPKSYEQYF
TRBV2	TRBJ2-1	-	CASKIFNEQFF
TRBV5-4	TRBJ2-7	-	CASSSFTGGEQYF
TRBV6-6	TRBJ2-7	TRBD2	CASSYPGGSHLEQYF
TRBV7-8	TRBJ1-3	TRBD1	CASSLAFWEDRGLPGNTIYF
TRBV6-6	TRBJ2-4	TRBD2	CASSRTQSGSLNIQYF
TRBV30	TRBJ1-6	TRBD1	CAWRGTGYSPLHF
TRBV6-5	TRBJ1-1	TRBD1	CASSYSGTGGFGEAFF
TRBV11-2	TRBJ2-5	-	CASSHLRTVQETQYF
TRBV10-2	TRBJ1-1	TRBD1	CASSPGTGGILNTEAFF
TRBV27	TRBJ1-1	-	CATQTTGGHTEAFF
TRBV4-1	TRBJ1-5	-	CASSHGQGLQPQHF
TRBV6-6	TRBJ1-2	-	CASSYSDWGYTF
TRBV7-9	TRBJ2-7	TRBD2	CASSLGGSGRAGYEQYF
TRBV6-1	TRBJ1-2	-	CASNLRGRYGYTF
TRBV18	TRBJ2-1	-	CASSQPDWPTYNEQFF
TRBV5-4	TRBJ2-5	TRBD2	CASSLGEGLAGEGETQYF
TRBV11-3	TRBJ2-2	-	CASRATRNTGELFF
TRBV25-1	TRBJ2-1	-	CASSGIRVRQFF
TRBV15	TRBJ1-4	TRBD1	CATSRERQGNEKLFF
TRBV28	TRBJ2-2	-	CASTSAGTNTGELFF
TRBV30	TRBJ1-2	-	CAWSAPVRRGYTF
TRBV14	TRBJ2-2	TRBD1	CASSQHRGATGELFF
TRBV6-5	TRBJ1-1	TRBD1	CASRLRGRWDGAFF
TRBV23-1	TRBJ1-2	TRBD1	CASSHRGRDGYTF
TRBV25-1	TRBJ1-4	-	CASSESDRGETNEKLFF
TRBV25-1	TRBJ2-2	TRBD2	CASSDVVAGDWNTGELFF
TRBV11-2	TRBJ2-3	-	CASSLELAGGTDTQYF
TRBV10-3	TRBJ1-1	TRBD1	CAISLQGGGTEAFF